Listed here are 29 T cell receptor beta chains from one sample, sequenced in a study of T cell clusters in autoimmune cytopenias. TRB rearrangements were amplified by touch-down multiplex PCR with mixed TRB-A/B primers. TCRdb derives one entry per CDR3 protein from the multiplex PCR reads, leaving out DNA. The clone table shows 7,500 to 8,000 distinct CDR3 sequences, with the ten largest holding roughly 30%. TRB was amplified from about 270 ng of peripheral blood genomic DNA per sample. The same sample was also studied in work on T cell repertoires in aging, cancer and after chemotherapy.

Sequencing was done on a sample of peripheral blood. The receptors here all came from a human donor with an autoimmune cytopenia or autoimmune hepatitis (not recorded which).

The chain employs TRBV25-1 and TRBJ2-7; TCRdb calls TRBD1, which cannot be checked without DNA. This CDR3 has 15 amino acids. CDR1 is MGHDK and CDR2 is SYGVNS in the germline V gene. The CDR3: CASSVKQGLTYEQYF.

By frequency, this clonotype is medium-sized (0.01 to 0.1%). The chain combines TRBV6-5 with TRBJ2-5; without DNA, the TCRdb call of TRBD2 cannot be checked. Germline-derived CDR1 and CDR2 are MNHEY and SVGAGI. The CDR3 loop spans 13 amino acids. The CDR3 sequence: CASRVPGGETQYF.

In terms of frequency, this clonotype is medium-sized. The V call is TRBV19, the J call TRBJ2-3. CDR1 is LNHDA and CDR2 is SQIVND in the germline V gene (reference sequence). There are 12 residues in the CDR3. The CDR3 region is CASSSEADTQYF.

J is TRBJ1-3 and V is TRBV6-5. The CDR3 has 14 residues. Germline assignment: CDR1 MNHEY and CDR2 SVGAGI. The CDR3 here is CASSRGGSGKTIYF.

V is TRBV12-3 or TRBV12-4 and J is TRBJ2-7; checking the TCRdb D call of TRBD1 is not possible without DNA. This CDR3 is built from 14 residues. CDR3 loop: CASSGGQGLSEQYF.

The rearrangement links TRBV5-1 to TRBJ2-1; the TCRdb D gene call, TRBD1, has no DNA to confirm it. The germline CDR1 and CDR2 sequences are SGHRS and YFSETQ. The CDR3 contains 16 residues. The CDR3 is CASSTGASNSYNEQFF. Together with reference TRBV5-1 and TRBJ2-1, the CDR3 gives the full variable domain: KAGVTQTPRYLIKTRGQQVTLSCSPISGHRSVSWYQQTPGQGLQFLFEYFSETQRNKGNFPGRFSGRQFSNSRSEMNVSTLELGDSALYLCASSTGASNSYNEQFFGPGTRLTVL.

The chain carries TRBV14 and TRBJ1-4; TCRdb designates TRBD1, a call that cannot be tested without DNA. This CDR3 is 21 amino acids long. CDR1 is SGHDN, CDR2 FVKESK, per germline. The CDR3: CASRFRDRAPPNITTNEKLFF.

The chain has TRBV6-5 and TRBJ2-2; with no DNA, the TCRdb D assignment of TRBD1 cannot be verified. The CDR3 spans 15 residues. CDR1 and CDR2 from the germline V gene are MNHEY and SVGAGI. The CDR3 loop reads CASSPSGQNTGELFF.

This chain uses TRBV18 with TRBJ2-1; with no DNA, the TCRdb D assignment of TRBD2 cannot be verified. This CDR3 is 16 amino acids long. The germline gives CDR1 KGHSH, CDR2 LQKENI. CDR3 sequence reads: CASLRPKAGGYNEQFF.

Its frequency marks this clonotype as medium-sized (0.01 to 0.1%). The chain links TRBV29-1 to TRBJ2-7; the D gene TCRdb calls, TRBD1, cannot be checked with no DNA. This CDR3 has 16 amino acids. CDR1 SQVTM and CDR2 ANQGSEA come from the germline V gene. The CDR3 spells CSVLTPGTGGFYEQYF.

The chain joins TRBV27 to TRBJ1-1; the TRBD1 assignment by TCRdb is unverifiable without DNA. Germline V gives CDR1 MNHEY, CDR2 SMNVEV (reference sequence). This CDR3 is built from 15 residues. The CDR3 reads CASSSPTGGPFEAFF.

The V call is TRBV19, the J call TRBJ1-2; the D call from TCRdb, TRBD1, cannot be confirmed without DNA. Germline V lookup: CDR1 LNHDA, CDR2 SQIVND (reference sequence). This CDR3 is built from 15 residues. The CDR3 protein is CASSPRAQANYGYTF.

This clonotype is classed as medium-sized (0.01 to 0.1%) by frequency. The chain employs TRBV27 and TRBJ2-7; the TCRdb call, TRBD1, lacks DNA for checking. The CDR3 contains 15 residues. In germline, CDR1 is MNHEY, CDR2 SMNVEV (reference sequence). The CDR3 reads CASSLSEGQGYEQYF.

The gene calls are TRBV6-1 and TRBJ1-6; lacking DNA, the TRBD1 call made by TCRdb goes unchecked. This CDR3 has 16 residues. Germline-derived CDR1 and CDR2 are MNHNS and SASEGT. The CDR3 is CASYIEQGLYNSPLHF.

The gene calls are TRBV5-5 and TRBJ1-2; TCRdb names TRBD1, which stays unverified in the absence of DNA. CDR1 and CDR2 from the germline V gene are SGHKS and YYEKEE (reference sequence). CDR3 length equals 15 residues. CDR3 residues: CASSWQGRVDYGYTF.

The rearrangement joins TRBV6-1 to TRBJ2-2; TCRdb designates TRBD2, a call that cannot be tested without DNA. Germline CDR1 is MNHNS and CDR2 is SASEGT. The CDR3 has 15 amino acids. The CDR3 region is CASSGLAVNTGELFF.

The gene calls are TRBV7-2 and TRBJ1-4; there is no DNA to check the TCRdb D call of TRBD1. The CDR3 totals 15 residues. CDR1 is SGHTA, CDR2 FQGNSA, per germline. This chain's CDR3 is CASSSDRVTNEKLFF.

By frequency, this clonotype registers medium-sized. This chain uses TRBV19 with TRBJ2-1; TCRdb reports TRBD1, a call that lacks DNA to check it against. Germline CDR1 and CDR2: LNHDA and SQIVND (reference sequence). The CDR3 spans 15 residues. CDR3 sequence reads: CASSRTGNVYNEQFF.

V usage is TRBV7-3 and J usage is TRBJ2-6. The CDR3 is made up of 15 amino acids. The germline V gene has CDR1 SGHTA and CDR2 FQGTGA. Here the CDR3 reads CASSSQISGANVLTF.

Judged by frequency, this clonotype is medium-sized. CDR3 amino acids: CASSVYTEAFF. This rearrangement joins TRBV19 to TRBJ1-1. Germline CDR1 and CDR2: LNHDA and SQIVND (reference sequence). This CDR3 has 11 amino acids. Looking up the rest from reference TRBV19 and TRBJ1-1 gives the full variable domain: DGGITQSPKYLFRKEGQNVTLSCEQNLNHDAMYWYRQDPGQGLRLIYYSQIVNDFQKGDIAEGYSVSREKKESFPLTVTSAQKNPTAFYLCASSVYTEAFFGQGTRLTVV.

V usage is TRBV5-1 and J usage is TRBJ1-1. Per the germline V gene, CDR1 is SGHRS and CDR2 is YFSETQ. The CDR3 is 13 amino acids. The CDR3 protein is CASSLVRRTEAFF.

The J gene is TRBJ2-4, the V gene TRBV11-2; the TRBD1 assignment by TCRdb is unverifiable without DNA. This CDR3 is built from 17 residues. CDR1 is SGHAT and CDR2 is FQNNGV in the germline V gene. CDR3 region: CASSPAPTRRAKNIQYF.

This rearrangement joins TRBV6-1 to TRBJ1-5; TCRdb returns TRBD1, unconfirmable since there is no DNA. Germline V CDR1 and CDR2: MNHNS, SASEGT. CDR3 length: 14 amino acids. The CDR3 spells CASARKGGNQPQHF.

The gene calls are TRBV6-5 and TRBJ1-1. Germline CDR1 MNHEY, CDR2 SVGAGI. CDR3 size: 13 residues. CDR3 sequence reads: CASSYWVGTEAFF.

The chain uses TRBV7-9 and TRBJ2-2. Per the germline V gene, CDR1 is SEHNR and CDR2 is FQNEAQ (reference sequence). The CDR3 sequence is 15 residues long. CDR3: CASSLPLINTGELFF.

According to its frequency, this clonotype is medium-sized. The CDR3 loop is CASSLGRGNYGYTF. The genes are TRBV12-3 or TRBV12-4 and TRBJ1-2; TCRdb's assignment of TRBD1 cannot be checked, as there is no DNA. The CDR3 spans 14 residues.

This chain uses TRBV19 with TRBJ2-2; TCRdb proposes TRBD2, but this gene call is untestable without DNA. Germline assignment: CDR1 LNHDA and CDR2 SQIVND (reference sequence). The CDR3 contains 17 residues. CDR3 amino acids: CASSSGTSGTNTGELFF.

Judged by frequency, this clonotype is medium-sized. The chain is built from TRBV7-2 and TRBJ2-7; the TRBD1 assignment by TCRdb is unverifiable without DNA. The CDR3 loop spans 14 amino acids. The germline CDR1 and CDR2 sequences are SGHTA and FQGNSA. The CDR3: CASSARQGNYEQYF.

The V call is TRBV12-3 or TRBV12-4, the J call TRBJ2-2; TCRdb designates TRBD2, a call that cannot be tested without DNA. The CDR3 consists of 14 residues. The CDR3: CASSSMGHTGELFF.